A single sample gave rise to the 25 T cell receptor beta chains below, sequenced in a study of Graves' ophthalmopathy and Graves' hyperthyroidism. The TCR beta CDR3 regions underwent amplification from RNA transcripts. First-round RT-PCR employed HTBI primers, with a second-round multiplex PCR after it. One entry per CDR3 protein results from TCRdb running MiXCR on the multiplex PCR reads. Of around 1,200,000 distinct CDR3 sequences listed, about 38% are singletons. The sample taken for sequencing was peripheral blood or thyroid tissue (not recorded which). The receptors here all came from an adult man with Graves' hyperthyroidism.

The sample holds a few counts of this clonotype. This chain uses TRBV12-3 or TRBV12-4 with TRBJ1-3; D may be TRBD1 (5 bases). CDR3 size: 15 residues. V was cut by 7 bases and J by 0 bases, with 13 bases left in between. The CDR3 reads CASTPGTASGNTIYF. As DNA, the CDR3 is TGTGCCAGCACCCCCGGGACCGCCTCTGGAAACACCATATATTTT.

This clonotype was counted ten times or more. The CDR3 DNA reads as TGCGCCAGCAACCCCGGACAGATGAACACTGAAGCTTTCTTT. It translates to CASNPGQMNTEAFF. The rearrangement links TRBV5-1 to TRBJ1-1, with TRBD1 as a possible D gene (6 bases). Germline V gives CDR1 SGHRS, CDR2 YFSETQ. Trimming removed 6 bases at V and 0 bases at J, with 12 bases between. The CDR3 length is 14 residues.

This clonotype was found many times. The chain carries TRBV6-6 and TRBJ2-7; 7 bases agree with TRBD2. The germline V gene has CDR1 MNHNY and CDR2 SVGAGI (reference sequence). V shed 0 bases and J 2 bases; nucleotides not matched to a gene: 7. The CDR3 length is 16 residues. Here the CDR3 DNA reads TGTGCCAGCAGTTACTCGAGCACTAGCGCTCCCTACGAGCAGTACTTC. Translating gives CASSYSSTSAPYEQYF.

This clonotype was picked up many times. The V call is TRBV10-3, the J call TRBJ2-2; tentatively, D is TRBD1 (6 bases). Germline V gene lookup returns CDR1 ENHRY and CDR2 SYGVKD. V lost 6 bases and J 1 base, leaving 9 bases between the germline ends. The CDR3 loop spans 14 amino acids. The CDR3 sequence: CAISPTGNTGELFF. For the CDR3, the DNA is TGTGCCATCAGCCCGACAGGGAACACCGGGGAGCTGTTTTTT.

The CDR3 loop is CASSLPPSGKDEQYF. The CDR3 nucleotides are TGTGCCAGCAGCCTCCCGCCAAGCGGGAAAGACGAGCAGTACTTC. The chain recombines TRBV7-3 with TRBJ2-7; TRBD2 aligns across 7 bases. The V gene's germline CDR1 is SGHTA and CDR2 FQGTGA. This CDR3 spans 15 amino acids. The junction had 12 bases not matched to a gene; V was cut back by 5 bases and J by 5 bases.

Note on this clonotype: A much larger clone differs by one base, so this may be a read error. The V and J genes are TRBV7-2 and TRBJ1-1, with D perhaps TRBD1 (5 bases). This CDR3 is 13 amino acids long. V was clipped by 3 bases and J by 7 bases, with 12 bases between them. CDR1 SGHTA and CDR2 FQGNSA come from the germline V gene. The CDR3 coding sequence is TGTGCCAGCAGCTTGGGGGGTTTGGGTGAAGCTTTCTTT. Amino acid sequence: CASSLGGLGEAFF. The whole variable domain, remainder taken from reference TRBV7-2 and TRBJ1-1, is GAGVSQSPSNKVTEKGKDVELRCDPISGHTALYWYRQSLGQGLEFLIYFQGNSAPDKSGLPSDRFSAERTGGSVSTLTIQRTQQEDSAVYLCASSLGGLGEAFFGQGTRLTVV.

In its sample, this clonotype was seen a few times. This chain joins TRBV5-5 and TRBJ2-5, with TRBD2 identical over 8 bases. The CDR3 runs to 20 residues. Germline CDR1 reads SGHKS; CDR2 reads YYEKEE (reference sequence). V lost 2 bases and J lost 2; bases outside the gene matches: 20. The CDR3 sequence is CASSLVAGNAGLAEQETQYF. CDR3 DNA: TGTGCCAGCAGCTTAGTGGCCGGGAACGCAGGACTAGCAGAACAAGAGACCCAGTACTTC.

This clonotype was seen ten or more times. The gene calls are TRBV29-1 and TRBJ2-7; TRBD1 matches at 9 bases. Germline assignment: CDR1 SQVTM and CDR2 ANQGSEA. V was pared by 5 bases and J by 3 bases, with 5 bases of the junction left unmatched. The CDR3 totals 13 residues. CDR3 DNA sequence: TGCAGCGTTATATACAGGGGGCTCTACGAGCAGTACTTC. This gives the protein CSVIYRGLYEQYF.

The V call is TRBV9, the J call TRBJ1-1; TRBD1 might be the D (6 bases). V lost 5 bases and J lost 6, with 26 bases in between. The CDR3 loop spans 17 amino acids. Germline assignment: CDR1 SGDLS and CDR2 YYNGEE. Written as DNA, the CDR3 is TGTGCCAGCAGTAAATTATTTGAGACAGGCCATAAGGCTGAAGCTTTCTTT. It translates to CASSKLFETGHKAEAFF.

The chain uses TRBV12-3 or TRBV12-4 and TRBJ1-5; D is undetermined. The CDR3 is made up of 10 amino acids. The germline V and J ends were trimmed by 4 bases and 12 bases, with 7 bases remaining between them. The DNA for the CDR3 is TGTGCCAGCAGTTCTAGTAACCAGCATTTT. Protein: CASSSSNQHF.

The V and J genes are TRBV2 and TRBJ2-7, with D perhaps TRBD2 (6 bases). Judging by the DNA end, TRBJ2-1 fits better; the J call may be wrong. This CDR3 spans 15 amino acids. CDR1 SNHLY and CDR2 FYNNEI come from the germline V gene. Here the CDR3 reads CASSDETRVAVEQFF. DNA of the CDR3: TGTGCCAGCAGTGACGAGACTAGGGTTGCCGTTGAGCAGTTCTTC.

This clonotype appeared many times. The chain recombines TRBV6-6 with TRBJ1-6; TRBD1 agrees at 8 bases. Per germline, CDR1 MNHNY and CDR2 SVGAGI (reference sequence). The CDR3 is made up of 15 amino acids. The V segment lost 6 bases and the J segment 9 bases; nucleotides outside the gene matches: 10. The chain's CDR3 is CASSRQRTGPSPLHF. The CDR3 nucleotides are TGTGCCAGCAGCCGCCAACGGACAGGGCCTTCACCCCTCCACTTT.

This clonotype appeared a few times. Here the CDR3 DNA reads TGTGCCAGCAGTTACACGAGGACAGGGATGGAAGCTTTCTTT. Protein: CASSYTRTGMEAFF. The chain links TRBV6-5 to TRBJ1-1, with TRBD1 matching 8 bases. Germline CDR1 is MNHEY and CDR2 is SVGAGI. The CDR3 has 14 amino acids. V gave up 2 bases and J gave up 8 bases; unmatched junction bases: 7.

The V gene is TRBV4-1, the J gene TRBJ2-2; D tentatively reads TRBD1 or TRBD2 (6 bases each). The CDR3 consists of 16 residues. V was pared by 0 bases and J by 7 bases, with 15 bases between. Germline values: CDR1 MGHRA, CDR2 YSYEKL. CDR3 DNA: TGCGCCAGCAGCCAAGATCCTTCGGGGGCGGTCGGGGAGCTGTTTTTT. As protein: CASSQDPSGAVGELFF.

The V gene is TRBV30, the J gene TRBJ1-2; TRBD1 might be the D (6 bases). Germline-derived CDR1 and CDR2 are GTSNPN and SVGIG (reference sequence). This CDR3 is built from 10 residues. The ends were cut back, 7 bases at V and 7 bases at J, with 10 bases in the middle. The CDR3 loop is CASGAGGYTF. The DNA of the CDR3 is TGTGCCTCGGGGGCTGGTGGCTACACCTTC. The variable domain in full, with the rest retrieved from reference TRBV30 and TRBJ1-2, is SQTIHQWPATLVQPVGSPLSLECTVEGTSNPNLYWYRQAAGRGLQLLFYSVGIGQISSEVPQNLSASRPQDRQFILSSKKLLLSDSGFYLCASGAGGYTFGSGTRLTVV.

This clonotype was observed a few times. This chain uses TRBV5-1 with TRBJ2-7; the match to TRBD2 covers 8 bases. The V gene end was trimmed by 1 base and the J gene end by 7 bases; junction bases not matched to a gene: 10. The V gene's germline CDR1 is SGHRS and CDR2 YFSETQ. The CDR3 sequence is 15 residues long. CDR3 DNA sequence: TGCGCCAGCAGCTTGCAATCCGGAGCGGGAGAAGAGCAGTACTTC. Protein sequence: CASSLQSGAGEEQYF.

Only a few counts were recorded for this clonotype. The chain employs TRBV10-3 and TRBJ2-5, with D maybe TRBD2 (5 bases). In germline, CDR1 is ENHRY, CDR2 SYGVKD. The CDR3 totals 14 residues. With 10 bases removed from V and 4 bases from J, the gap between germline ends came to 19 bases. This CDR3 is CASRRAIGGETQYF. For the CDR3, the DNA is TGTGCCAGCAGAAGAGCTATCGGAGGAGAGACCCAGTACTTC.

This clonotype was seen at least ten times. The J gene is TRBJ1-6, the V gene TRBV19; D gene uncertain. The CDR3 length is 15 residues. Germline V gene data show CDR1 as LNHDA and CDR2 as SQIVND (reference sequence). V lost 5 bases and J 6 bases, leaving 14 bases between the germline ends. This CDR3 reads CASSRTRVGNSPLHF. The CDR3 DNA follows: TGTGCCAGTAGTCGGACTCGGGTCGGTAATTCACCCCTCCACTTT.

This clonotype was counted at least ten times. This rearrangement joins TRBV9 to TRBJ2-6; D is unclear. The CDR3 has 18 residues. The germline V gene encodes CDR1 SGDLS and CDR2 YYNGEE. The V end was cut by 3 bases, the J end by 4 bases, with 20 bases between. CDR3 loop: CASSGDTFPLKGANVLTF. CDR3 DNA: TGTGCCAGCAGCGGAGACACTTTCCCACTGAAGGGGGCCAACGTCCTGACTTTC.

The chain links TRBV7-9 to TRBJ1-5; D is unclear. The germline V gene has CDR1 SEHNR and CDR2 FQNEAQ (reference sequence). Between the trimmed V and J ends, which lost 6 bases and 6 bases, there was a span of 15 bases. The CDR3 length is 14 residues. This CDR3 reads CASSSYDVSQPQHF. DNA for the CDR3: TGTGCCAGCAGTTCTTACGACGTGAGTCAGCCCCAGCATTTT. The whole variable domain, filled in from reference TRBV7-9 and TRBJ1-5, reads DTGVSQNPRHKITKRGQNVTFRCDPISEHNRLYWYRQTLGQGPEFLTYFQNEAQLEKSRLLSDRFSAERPKGSFSTLEIQRTEQGDSAMYLCASSSYDVSQPQHFGDGTRLSIL.

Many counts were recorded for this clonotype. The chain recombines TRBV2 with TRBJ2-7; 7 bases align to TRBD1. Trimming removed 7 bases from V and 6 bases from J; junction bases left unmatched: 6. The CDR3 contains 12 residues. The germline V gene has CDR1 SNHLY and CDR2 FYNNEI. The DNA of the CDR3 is TGTGCCAGCACAGACAGGGACGCCGAGCAGTACTTC. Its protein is CASTDRDAEQYF.

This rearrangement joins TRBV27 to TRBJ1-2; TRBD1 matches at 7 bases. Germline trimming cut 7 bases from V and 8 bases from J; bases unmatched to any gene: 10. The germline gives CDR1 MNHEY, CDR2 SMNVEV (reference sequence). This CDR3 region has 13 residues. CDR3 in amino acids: CASKRDRAQGYTF. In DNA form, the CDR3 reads TGTGCCAGCAAAAGGGACAGAGCACAGGGCTACACCTTC.

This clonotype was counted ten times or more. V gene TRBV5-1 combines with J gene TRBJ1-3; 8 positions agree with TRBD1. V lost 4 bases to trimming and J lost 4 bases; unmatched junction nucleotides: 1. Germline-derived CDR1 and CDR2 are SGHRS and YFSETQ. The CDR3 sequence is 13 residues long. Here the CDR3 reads CASSRDRGNTIYF. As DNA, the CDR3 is TGCGCCAGCAGCCGGGACAGGGGAAACACCATATATTTT.

The CDR3 is CASSMSGPYTEAFF. CDR3 sequence (DNA): TGTGCCAGTAGTATGTCGGGCCCCTACACTGAAGCTTTCTTT. This chain connects TRBV19 to TRBJ1-1, with unresolved D. The CDR3 runs 14 residues. Per germline, CDR1 LNHDA and CDR2 SQIVND (reference sequence). V lost 3 bases and J 3 bases, leaving 11 bases between the germline ends. Filled out from reference TRBV19 and TRBJ1-1, the complete variable domain reads DGGITQSPKYLFRKEGQNVTLSCEQNLNHDAMYWYRQDPGQGLRLIYYSQIVNDFQKGDIAEGYSVSREKKESFPLTVTSAQKNPTAFYLCASSMSGPYTEAFFGQGTRLTVV.

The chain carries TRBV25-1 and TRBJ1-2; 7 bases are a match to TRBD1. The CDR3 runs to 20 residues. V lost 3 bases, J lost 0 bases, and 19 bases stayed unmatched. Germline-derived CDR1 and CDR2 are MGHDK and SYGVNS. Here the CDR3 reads CASSEGQAGNQGGSNYGYTF. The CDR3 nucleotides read TGTGCCAGCAGTGAGGGGCAGGCCGGCAATCAGGGGGGATCTAACTATGGCTACACCTTC.